The rows below give T cell receptor beta chains drawn from one sample of a study of chronic HIV infection and antiretroviral therapy. TCRdb called the 5' RACE reads again in MiXCR, with one record for every CDR3 protein. The sample includes just over 30,000 distinct CDR3 sequences, around 9% of them seen just once. The sequencing sample was made of peripheral blood. These receptors all stem from an adult who had HIV and had not received antiretroviral therapy, or was an uninfected healthy control (not recorded which). Both conserved end residues are part of each CDR3. D genes are given only for firm matches. Clone size, where shown, is once, few, many, or a class for clones that have expanded.

clone_size	v_call	d_call	j_call	cdr3_nt	cdr3_aa
many	TRBV6-5	-	TRBJ1-4	TGTGCCAGCAGTTACGGGCTAGGATCCGTTGAAAAACTGTTTTTT	CASSYGLGSVEKLFF
many	TRBV2	-	TRBJ1-1	TGTGCCAGCAGTGAACGGGGTAACACTGAAGCTTTCTTT	CASSERGNTEAFF
-	TRBV5-6	-	TRBJ1-5	TGTGCCAGCAGCTTGGGACCGCACAGAGATTTT	CASSLGPHRDF
medium-sized	TRBV27	-	TRBJ1-6	TGTGCCAGCAGTTTACAGTTGAATTCACCCCTCCACTTT	CASSLQLNSPLHF
-	TRBV4-3	-	TRBJ1-1	TGCGCCAGCAGCCAAGTCGTCCTGAACACTGAAGCTTTCTTT	CASSQVVLNTEAFF
many	TRBV7-9	-	TRBJ2-1	TGTGCCAGCAGCTTAGGGCGTGGAGAGGGGTACAATGAGCAGTTCTTC	CASSLGRGEGYNEQFF
-	TRBV7-9	TRBD1	TRBJ1-1	TGTGCCAGCAGCTTAGGGGGGGGACAGTTAAACACTGAAGCTTTCTTT	CASSLGGGQLNTEAFF
-	TRBV29-1	TRBD2	TRBJ2-5	TGCAGCGTACTAGCGAGTCAAGAGACCCAGTACTTC	CSVLASQETQYF
-	TRBV7-9	-	TRBJ1-1	TGTGCCAGCAGCGTCGACAAGAACACTGAAGCTTTCTTT	CASSVDKNTEAFF
-	TRBV5-5	TRBD1	TRBJ2-4	TGTGCCAGCAGCCTGGACAGGGGGAAAGTCAAAAACATTCAGTACTTC	CASSLDRGKVKNIQYF
-	TRBV2	-	TRBJ2-1	TGTGCCAGCAGTGAAGGACCCCAGTCCTACAATGAGCAGTTCTTC	CASSEGPQSYNEQFF
-	TRBV3-1	-	TRBJ1-6	TGTGCCAGCAGCCAAGATGGACCCCTCCACTTT	CASSQDGPLHF
many	TRBV7-6	-	TRBJ2-2	TGTGCCAGCAGCTTTGGTCTAGATGACACCGGGGAGCTGTTTTTT	CASSFGLDDTGELFF
few	TRBV29-1	-	TRBJ1-1	TGCAGCGTTGCAGGGAGTCACACTGAAGCTTTCTTT	CSVAGSHTEAFF
few	TRBV6-2/TRBV6-3	TRBD1	TRBJ1-6	TGTGCCAGCAGTCCGGGACAGGGAAGGGATTCACCCCTCCACTTT	CASSPGQGRDSPLHF
many	TRBV12-3/TRBV12-4	-	TRBJ2-7	TGTGCCAGCAGTGTGACAGGCAGTCCCTACGAGCAGTACTTC	CASSVTGSPYEQYF
many	TRBV2	TRBD2	TRBJ2-2	TGTGCCAGCAGGAGCGGGGGGAACACCGGGGAGCTGTTTTTT	CASRSGGNTGELFF
-	TRBV6-1	-	TRBJ1-1	TGTGCCAGCAGTGAGGCGCAGAACACTGAAGCTTTCTTT	CASSEAQNTEAFF
many	TRBV27	-	TRBJ2-7	TGTGCCAGCAGTGCATGGGACCTGGGGGAGCAGTACTTC	CASSAWDLGEQYF
-	TRBV20-1	-	TRBJ2-3	TGCAGTGCTAGCTCGGGAGCCCAGGCAGATACGCAGTATTTT	CSASSGAQADTQYF
few	TRBV27	TRBD1	TRBJ2-1	TGTGCCACCCCGGACAGGGGCGCGAGCTCCTACAATGAGCAGTTCTTC	CATPDRGASSYNEQFF
many	TRBV5-5	-	TRBJ2-5	TGTGCCAGCGGGGAGTGGCTGCTACAAGAGACCCAGTACTTC	CASGEWLLQETQYF
few	TRBV6-1	-	TRBJ1-1	TGTGCCAGCTTCCGAGCGAACCTGGGAAGCACTGAAGCTTTCTTT	CASFRANLGSTEAFF
few	TRBV29-1	-	TRBJ1-2	TGCAGCGTTGTTGAACATTCCTATGGCTACACCTTC	CSVVEHSYGYTF
-	TRBV27	TRBD1	TRBJ2-7	TGTGCCAGCAGTTTTTCAGGACAGGGGGCGCTTTACGAGCAGTACTTC	CASSFSGQGALYEQYF
many	TRBV29-1	TRBD1	TRBJ2-1	TGCAGCGTTGCATCAGGACAGGGAGGCAATGAGCAGTTCTTC	CSVASGQGGNEQFF
many	TRBV29-1	-	TRBJ2-2	TGCAGCGTTGAAACCAAGAACACCGGGGAGCTGTTTTTT	CSVETKNTGELFF
many	TRBV12-3/TRBV12-4	-	TRBJ1-1	TGTGCCAGCAGATCCTCCGACAGGAACACTGAAGCTTTCTTT	CASRSSDRNTEAFF
many	TRBV2	-	TRBJ1-3	TGTGCCAGCAGTACGGACGTCTCTGGAAACACCATATATTTT	CASSTDVSGNTIYF
-	TRBV29-1	TRBD1	TRBJ1-1	TGCAGCGTCGGACAGGGGGCTTCTCAAGCTTTCTTT	CSVGQGASQAFF
many	TRBV4-1	-	TRBJ2-7	TGCGCCAGCAGCCCCTCAACCAGGGTATTGTACTTC	CASSPSTRVLYF
many	TRBV13	-	TRBJ2-3	TGTGCCAGCAGCTTAGAGGCCCCGCAGGGAGAGACAGATACGCAGTATTTT	CASSLEAPQGETDTQYF
many	TRBV2	TRBD1	TRBJ1-2	TGTGCCACCGGCCCGACAGGGTTGAAACGAGGCTACACCTTC	CATGPTGLKRGYTF
many	TRBV25-1	-	TRBJ2-7	TGTGCCAGCAGTGAATATACGGGGGCCCAAAGGGGCGAGCAGTACTTC	CASSEYTGAQRGEQYF
-	TRBV19	-	TRBJ2-1	TGTGCCAGTAGTATCGCACCCGGAATCCGGTACAATGAGCAGTTCTTC	CASSIAPGIRYNEQFF
few	TRBV29-1	-	TRBJ1-2	TGCAGCGGGGGGGGGGCAGATGGCTACACCTTC	CSGGGADGYTF
many	TRBV10-3	TRBD1	TRBJ1-2	TGTGCCATCACCCCACAGGGGAACTATGGCTACACCTTC	CAITPQGNYGYTF
many	TRBV2	TRBD2	TRBJ2-3	TGTGCCAGCAGTGACGGTCTAGCGGGAACAGATACGCAGTATTTT	CASSDGLAGTDTQYF
-	TRBV20-1	TRBD1	TRBJ1-4	TGCAGTGCTAAAGATAGACAGGGTATCGGAGGTGAAAAACTGTTTTTT	CSAKDRQGIGGEKLFF
many	TRBV6-5	-	TRBJ1-2	TGTGCCAGCAGGCTCAGGGTCGGAGGATATGGCTACACCTTC	CASRLRVGGYGYTF
-	TRBV29-1	TRBD1	TRBJ1-1	TGCAGCGTTGACATGCAGGGGGCGAAGGCTGAAGCTTTCTTT	CSVDMQGAKAEAFF
-	TRBV12-3/TRBV12-4	-	TRBJ2-7	TGTGCCAGCAGTTCCTCGCTAGTGCTCGAGCAGTACTTC	CASSSSLVLEQYF
many	TRBV28	TRBD1	TRBJ1-2	TGTGCCAGCAGCACCACAGGGGCCGTCTATGGCTACACCTTC	CASSTTGAVYGYTF
many	TRBV4-1	-	TRBJ2-5	TGCGCCAGCAGCCAAGATACGGCCCTCCAAGAGACCCAGTACTTC	CASSQDTALQETQYF
-	TRBV29-1	-	TRBJ2-1	TGCAGCGTTGAAGAACGAGCGAATGAGCAGTTCTTC	CSVEERANEQFF
many	TRBV7-2	-	TRBJ2-6	TGTGCCAGCAGCTCCGAGGGAGCTGGGGCCAACGTCCTGACTTTC	CASSSEGAGANVLTF